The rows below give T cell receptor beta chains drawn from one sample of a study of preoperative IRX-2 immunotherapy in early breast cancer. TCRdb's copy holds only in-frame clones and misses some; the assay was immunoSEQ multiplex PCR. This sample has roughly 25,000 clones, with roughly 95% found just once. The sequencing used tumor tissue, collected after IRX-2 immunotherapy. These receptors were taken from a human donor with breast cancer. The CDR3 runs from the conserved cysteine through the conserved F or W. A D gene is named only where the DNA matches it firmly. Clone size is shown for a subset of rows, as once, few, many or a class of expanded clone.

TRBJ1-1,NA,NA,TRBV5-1,TGCGCCAGCAGCTTGGGGGGCGGTGGCACTGAAGCTTTCTTT,CASSLGGGGTEAFF
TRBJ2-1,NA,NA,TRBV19,TGTGCCAGTCATACTTTCAAGGACAATGAGCAGTTCTTC,CASHTFKDNEQFF
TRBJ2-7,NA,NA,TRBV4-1,TGCGCCAGCAGCCATATCGGTTTATACACTAGCTCCTACGAGCAGTACTTC,CASSHIGLYTSSYEQYF
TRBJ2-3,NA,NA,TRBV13,TGTGCCAGCAGCTCCCCCACAGGTACGCAGTATTTT,CASSSPTGTQYF
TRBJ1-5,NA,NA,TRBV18,TGTGCCAGCGGAACAGGGAGCAATCAGCCCCAGCATTTT,CASGTGSNQPQHF
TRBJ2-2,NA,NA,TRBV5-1,TGCGCCAGCAGCTTGGGGCTATCCTTGAACACCGGGGAGCTGTTTTTT,CASSLGLSLNTGELFF
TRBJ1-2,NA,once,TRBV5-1,TGCGCCAGCATAACAACTCCAGGGTCGGGATATGGCTACACCTTC,CASITTPGSGYGYTF
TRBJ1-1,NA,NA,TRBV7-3,TGTGCCAGCAGCTCCCAACCAGACACTGAAGCTTTCTTT,CASSSQPDTEAFF
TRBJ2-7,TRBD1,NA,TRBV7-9,TGTGCCAGCAGCGGACCATGGACAGGGACTCCCTACGAGCAGTACTTC,CASSGPWTGTPYEQYF
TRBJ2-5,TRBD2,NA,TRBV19,TGTGCCAGTAGTATAGTTAGGGGCGGGGGGGCATCAGAGACCCAGTACTTC,CASSIVRGGGASETQYF
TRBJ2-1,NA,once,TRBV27,TGTGCCAGCAGTCCTACAACTTATGAGCAGTTCTTC,CASSPTTYEQFF
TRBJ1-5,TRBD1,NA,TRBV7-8,TGTGCCAGCAGCCCACGGGACAGGGTATACCAGCCCCAGCATTTT,CASSPRDRVYQPQHF
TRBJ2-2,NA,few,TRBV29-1,TGCAGCGTTGTGGGGGGGGCCGGCGCCGGGGAGCTGTTTTTT,CSVVGGAGAGELFF
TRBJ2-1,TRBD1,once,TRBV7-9,TGTGCCAGCAGCTTAGGACAGGGGGCCCTTTTTAGCTACAATGAGCAGTTCTTC,CASSLGQGALFSYNEQFF
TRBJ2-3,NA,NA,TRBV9,TGTGCCAGCACTTACCGGGCGTCGACAGATACGCAGTATTTT,CASTYRASTDTQYF
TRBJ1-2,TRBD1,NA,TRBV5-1,TGCGCCAGCAGCCGGAGCGTACAGGGGACTAACTATGGCTACACCTTC,CASSRSVQGTNYGYTF
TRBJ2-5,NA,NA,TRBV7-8,TGTGCCAGCAGCTTATCTCAGGGAGAAGAGACCCAGTACTTC,CASSLSQGEETQYF
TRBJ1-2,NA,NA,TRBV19,TGTGCCAGTAGTATTGGGGCAGCTAACTATGGCTACACCTTC,CASSIGAANYGYTF
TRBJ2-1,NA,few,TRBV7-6,TGTGCCAGCAGCCTAACTAGTGTTGAGCAGTTCTTC,CASSLTSVEQFF
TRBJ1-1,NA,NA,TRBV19,TGTGCCAGTAATGAACAGGGAAAGAACACTGAAGCTTTCTTT,CASNEQGKNTEAFF